This passage covers 2 T cell receptor beta chains from one sample sequenced in a study of human T cells and chemical hapten exposure. TCRdb reprocessed the RACE reads via MiXCR and lists one record per CDR3 protein. The sample shows 35,000 to 45,000 distinct CDR3 sequences, around 12% of them seen only once. Time point indicated: pre-sensitization, week 0. Treatment specified: therapeutic diphenylcyclopropenone sensitization with weekly scalp DPC. The total RNA was obtained from whole blood that was not fractionated. This sample comprised whole blood, obtained in connection with sensitization to the hapten diphenylcyclopropenone (DPC). The origin of the receptors is a woman aged 40 to 49 with alopecia areata. Some clones in this sample may be carry-over from other donors' samples.

The V call is TRBV20-1, the J call TRBJ2-1; the match to TRBD2 covers 13 bases. The CDR3 runs 13 residues. Germline trimming cut 3 bases from V and 12 bases from J; bases unmatched to any gene: 5. Germline V gene data show CDR1 as DFQATT and CDR2 as SNEGSKA (reference sequence). The CDR3 DNA sequence: TGCAGTGCTAGCGGACTAGCGGGAGTAGGGCAGTTCTTC. Its protein product is CSASGLAGVGQFF.

This clonotype was detected ten times or more. The chain combines TRBV2 with TRBJ2-1, with D possibly matching TRBD2 (6 bases). The CDR3 sequence is 13 residues long. Trimming cost V 7 bases and J 7 bases, with 14 bases left between them. Germline-derived CDR1 and CDR2 are SNHLY and FYNNEI. The CDR3, as DNA: TGTGCCAGCAACAGACTAGGCAGGAATGAGCAGTTCTTC. Translation: CASNRLGRNEQFF.